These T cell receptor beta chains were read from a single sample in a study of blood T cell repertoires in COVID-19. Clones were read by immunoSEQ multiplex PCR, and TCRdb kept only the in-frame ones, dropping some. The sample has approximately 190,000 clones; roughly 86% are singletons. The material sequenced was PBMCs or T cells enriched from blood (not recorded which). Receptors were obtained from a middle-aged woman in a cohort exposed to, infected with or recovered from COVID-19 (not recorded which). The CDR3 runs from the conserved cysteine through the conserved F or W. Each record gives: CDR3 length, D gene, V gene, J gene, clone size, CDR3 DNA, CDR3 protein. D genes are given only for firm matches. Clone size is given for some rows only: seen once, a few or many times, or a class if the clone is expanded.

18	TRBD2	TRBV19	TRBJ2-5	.	TGTGCCAGTAGTATTGCAGCGGGAGGCTTCCTGTACCAAGAGACCCAGTACTTC	CASSIAAGGFLYQETQYF
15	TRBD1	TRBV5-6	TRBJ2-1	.	TGTGCCAGCAGCTCGACTCGGACAGGGGTTAATGAGCAGTTCTTC	CASSSTRTGVNEQFF
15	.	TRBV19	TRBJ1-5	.	TGTGCCAGTAGTATAGGGGGCGGTAGCAATCAGCCCCAGCATTTT	CASSIGGGSNQPQHF
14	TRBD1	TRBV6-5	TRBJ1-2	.	TGTGCCAGCAGTATCTTTGACAGGGGAGAAGGCTACACCTTC	CASSIFDRGEGYTF
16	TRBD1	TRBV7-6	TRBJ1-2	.	TGTGCCAGCAGCTTAACAACCTATGGACAGGGGTCGGTCTACACCTTC	CASSLTTYGQGSVYTF
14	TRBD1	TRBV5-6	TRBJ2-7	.	TGTGCCAGCAGCCCCGGGACAGGGGGGCGCGAGCAGTACTTC	CASSPGTGGREQYF
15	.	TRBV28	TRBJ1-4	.	TGTGCCGCTTCATACAGTTTAGCGGTTAATGAAAAACTGTTTTTT	CAASYSLAVNEKLFF
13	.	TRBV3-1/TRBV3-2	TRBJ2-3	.	TGTGCCAGCAGCCAATCTGGCACAGATACGCAGTATTTT	CASSQSGTDTQYF
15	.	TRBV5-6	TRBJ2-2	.	TGTGCCAGCAGCTTCGGGCAGGGGGGCACCGGGGAGCTGTTTTTT	CASSFGQGGTGELFF
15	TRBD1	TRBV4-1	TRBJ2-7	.	TGCGCCAGCGGACGGGATAGTGGGGCCGGGACAGGGGTTTTTTTC	CASGRDSGAGTGVFF
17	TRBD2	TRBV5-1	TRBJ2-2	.	TGCGCCAGCAGCTTAACTAGCGGGAGATTCGACACCGGGGAGCTGTTTTTT	CASSLTSGRFDTGELFF
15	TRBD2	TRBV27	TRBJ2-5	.	TGTGCCAGCAGTCGGACTAGCTGGGGCCAAGAGACCCAGTACTTC	CASSRTSWGQETQYF
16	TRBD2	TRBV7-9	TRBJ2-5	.	TGTGCCAGCAGCTGGACTAGCGGGGGGATACAAGAGACCCAGTACTTC	CASSWTSGGIQETQYF
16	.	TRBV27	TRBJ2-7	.	TGTGCCAGCAGCATAATACTGGGGACTCAGGTTTACGAGCAGTACTTC	CASSIILGTQVYEQYF
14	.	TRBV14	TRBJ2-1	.	TGTGCCAGCAGCCAGTTTAGGGGGGGGGATGAGCAGTTCTTC	CASSQFRGGDEQFF
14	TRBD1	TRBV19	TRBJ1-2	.	TGTGCCAGTAGTATACCGGACAGGGGCTATGGCTACACCTTC	CASSIPDRGYGYTF
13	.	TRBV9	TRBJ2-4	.	TGTGCCAGCAGCGCAGGGTTTGACAACATTCAGTACTTC	CASSAGFDNIQYF
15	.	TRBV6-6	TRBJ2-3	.	TGTGCCAGCAACCCACAGGGGGGGAGATTTGGTACGCAGTATTTT	CASNPQGGRFGTQYF
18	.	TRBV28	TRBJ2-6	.	TGTGCCAGCAGTCCCCCCCCAGGTCGGAAAACTGGGGCCAACGTCCTGACTTTC	CASSPPPGRKTGANVLTF
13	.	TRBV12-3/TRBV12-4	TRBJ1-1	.	TGTGCCAGCAGCTCTCAGGCTTACACTGAAGCTTTCTTT	CASSSQAYTEAFF
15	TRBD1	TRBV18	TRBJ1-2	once	TGTGCCAGCTCCACCCGACAGGGAGATAACTATGGCTACACCTTC	CASSTRQGDNYGYTF
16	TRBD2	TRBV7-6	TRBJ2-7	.	TGTGCCAGCAGCCCTTCGGTTTTGCTAGCGGGAAACGAGCAGTACTTC	CASSPSVLLAGNEQYF
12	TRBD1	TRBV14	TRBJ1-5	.	TGTGCCAGCACACAGGGGAATCAGCCCCAGCATTTT	CASTQGNQPQHF
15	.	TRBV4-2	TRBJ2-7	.	TGTGCCAGCAGCCAATCTACAGGGCGGGGGTACGAGCAGTACTTC	CASSQSTGRGYEQYF
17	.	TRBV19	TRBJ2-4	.	TGTGCCAGTAGTAGGATCGGGGGTAATGAGGCCAAAAACATTCAGTACTTC	CASSRIGGNEAKNIQYF